Following are 18 T cell receptor beta chains from one sample sequenced in a study of T-cell reconstitution after alpha-beta-depleted transplantation in children. It was with unique molecular identifiers that the TCRbeta library was prepared. TCRdb ran MiXCR on the PCR reads and lists one entry per CDR3 protein. Here the sample spans about 270,000 distinct CDR3 sequences, roughly 9.5% being singletons. The sequenced sample was PBMCs from the stem cell graft donor, obtained from the stem cell graft. These receptors were collected from a human donor who donated a stem cell graft to a child with SCID.

This clonotype has a single count. At one boundary the junction diverges from the germline segment, which might be a read error. The rearrangement joins TRBV23-1 to TRBJ2-5, with D uncertain. TRBV23-1 is an ORF, and what it does is uncertain. The CDR3 is made up of 15 amino acids. For the CDR3, the DNA is TGCGCCAGCAGTCAATCCTCCGGCAGCCAAGATACCCAGTACTTC. As protein: CASSQSSGSQDTQYF.

This chain links TRBV19 with TRBJ2-7, with 9 positions matching TRBD1. V shed 5 bases and J 4 bases; nucleotides not matched to a gene: 9. Germline V gene data show CDR1 as LNHDA and CDR2 as SQIVND (reference sequence). This CDR3 is 15 amino acids long. In nucleotides, the CDR3 is TGTGCCAGTAGTGACCGGGACAGGGCTGGTTACGAGCAGTACTTC. It translates to CASSDRDRAGYEQYF.

A few counts support this clonotype. This rearrangement joins TRBV20-1 to TRBJ2-5, with D uncertain. This CDR3 region has 13 residues. The V gene's germline CDR1 is DFQATT and CDR2 SNEGSKA (reference sequence). The V end was cut by 0 bases, the J end by 3 bases, with 8 bases between. The CDR3 sequence is CSARETEKETQYF. The CDR3, as DNA: TGCAGTGCTAGAGAAACAGAAAAAGAGACCCAGTACTTC.

This clonotype appeared a few times. The V gene is TRBV12-3 or TRBV12-4, the J gene TRBJ2-3; 7 bases map to TRBD1. J lost 0 bases, V lost 6 bases, and 6 bases had no gene match. The CDR3 contains 15 residues. The CDR3 loop reads CASSDPGQSTDTQYF. The CDR3 nucleotides are TGTGCCAGCAGCGATCCGGGACAGAGCACAGATACGCAGTATTTT.

The chain employs TRBV5-6 and TRBJ1-1, with TRBD1 as a possible D gene (5 bases). Germline values: CDR1 SGHDT, CDR2 YYEEEE. This CDR3 is 13 amino acids long. The germline V and J ends were trimmed by 2 bases and 4 bases, with 9 bases remaining between them. The CDR3 bases are TGTGCCAGCAGCTTTCCCGGGGCCACTGAAGCTTTCTTT. Translated, it gives CASSFPGATEAFF.

Judged by abundance, this clonotype is medium-sized. This chain connects TRBV12-3 or TRBV12-4 to TRBJ1-2; no definite D call. The CDR3 totals 13 residues. The V end was cut by 1 base, the J end by 2 bases, with 5 bases between. In DNA, the CDR3 is TGTGCCAGCAGTTTAGAGTACAACTATGGCTACACCTTC. Encoded protein: CASSLEYNYGYTF.

This clonotype was found a few times. The chain has TRBV27 and TRBJ2-4, with 8 bases lining up with TRBD1. The CDR3 spans 15 residues. The V gene end was trimmed by 5 bases and the J gene end by 6 bases; junction bases not matched to a gene: 9. CDR1 and CDR2 (germline): MNHEY, SMNVEV (reference sequence). The CDR3 DNA reads as TGTGCCAGCAGTCCCTCAGGGGGCGCAGGAAACATTCAGTACTTC. Protein sequence: CASSPSGGAGNIQYF.

The chain has TRBV7-8 and TRBJ2-5; the D call may be TRBD1 or TRBD2 (5 bases each). Germline CDR1 SGHVS, CDR2 FQNEAQ. The CDR3 spans 15 residues. V lost 3 bases and J lost 5, with 16 bases in between. CDR3 nucleotides: TGTGCCAGCAGCTTTTGGGGACCTCAACAGGAGACCCAGTACTTC. Protein product: CASSFWGPQQETQYF.

There are a few counts of this clonotype. The rearrangement uses TRBV12-3 or TRBV12-4 and TRBJ1-2; 10 positions match TRBD1. The CDR3 length is 16 residues. Germline trimming cut 5 bases from V and 4 bases from J; bases unmatched to any gene: 10. CDR3 in DNA: TGTGCCAGCAGTGTGTCCCCGACAGGGGGCTTCTATGGCTACACCTTC. Residues: CASSVSPTGGFYGYTF.

This clonotype came up a few times. The chain joins TRBV29-1 to TRBJ2-3; 7 bases match TRBD1. The CDR3 spans 14 residues. V lost 4 bases and J lost 2; bases outside the gene matches: 6. Germline values: CDR1 SQVTM, CDR2 ANQGSEA. Written as DNA, the CDR3 is TGCAGCGTTGGAAGGGGGCCTTCCACAGATACGCAGTATTTT. It codes for CSVGRGPSTDTQYF.

The chain combines TRBV15 with TRBJ2-1; TRBD1 aligns across 7 bases. The germline gives CDR1 LNHNV, CDR2 YYDKDF (reference sequence). This CDR3 is 14 amino acids long. V shed 2 bases and J 10 bases; nucleotides not matched to a gene: 8. In DNA form, the CDR3 reads TGTGCCACCAGCAGACAACCCGACAGGGACGAGCAGTTCTTC. It translates to CATSRQPDRDEQFF.

This clonotype was found a few times. J is TRBJ2-7 and V is TRBV12-3 or TRBV12-4; D not certain. CDR3 length: 16 residues. The V end was cut by 1 base, the J end by 2 bases, with 15 bases between. The DNA of the CDR3 is TGTGCCAGCAGTTTAGAAGGTCTCAGTAGCCCCTACGAGCAGTACTTC. As protein: CASSLEGLSSPYEQYF.

The gene calls are TRBV5-1 and TRBJ2-7; D unresolved. Deletions cut 4 bases from V and 4 bases from J, with 9 bases between. Looked up from germline, CDR1 is SGHRS and CDR2 is YFSETQ. The CDR3 is 12 residues long. The CDR3 coding sequence is TGCGCCAGCAGCGCCACAGATTACGAGCAGTACTTC. As protein: CASSATDYEQYF.

In its sample, this clonotype was seen many times. This rearrangement joins TRBV12-3 or TRBV12-4 to TRBJ2-7; no clear D. Trimming left V 0 bases short and J 2 bases short, with 5 bases between. The CDR3 contains 13 residues. CDR3 DNA sequence: TGTGCCAGCAGTTTAGCGCCCCCCTACGAGCAGTACTTC. It codes for CASSLAPPYEQYF.

The V gene is TRBV10-3, the J gene TRBJ1-2, with D perhaps TRBD1 (5 bases). Germline values: CDR1 ENHRY, CDR2 SYGVKD. This CDR3 has 14 residues. V shed 4 bases and J shed 6 bases, with 15 bases lying between them. The CDR3 is CAISVRPRGDGYTF. DNA for the CDR3: TGTGCCATCAGTGTGAGGCCCCGAGGGGATGGCTACACCTTC.

This clonotype was seen a few times. The chain combines TRBV10-3 with TRBJ2-2; D is unresolved. V was shortened by 4 bases and J by 5 bases, with 8 bases between the two germline ends. Germline CDR1 and CDR2: ENHRY and SYGVKD. The CDR3 has 13 amino acids. The CDR3 DNA reads as TGTGCCATCAGTGGGACGGAAACCGGGGAGCTGTTTTTT. It specifies CAISGTETGELFF.

This clonotype was counted between two and nine times. The chain joins TRBV12-3 or TRBV12-4 to TRBJ2-2, with 9 bases that match TRBD2. V shed 7 bases and J 4 bases; nucleotides not matched to a gene: 13. CDR3 length: 17 residues. CDR3 region: CASTSPAGGRVTGELFF. In DNA, the CDR3 is TGTGCCAGCACCAGCCCTGCGGGGGGGCGTGTCACCGGGGAGCTGTTTTTT.

V gene TRBV5-5 combines with J gene TRBJ1-2, with TRBD1 matching over 7 bases. The germline gives CDR1 SGHKS, CDR2 YYEKEE (reference sequence). The ends lost 2 bases at V and 8 bases at J; junction bases unmatched: 9. CDR3 length: 14 amino acids. This CDR3 is CASSLFDRDWGYTF. CDR3 bases: TGTGCCAGCAGCTTATTCGACAGGGACTGGGGCTACACCTTC. The full variable domain, with the rest looked up from reference TRBV5-5 and TRBJ1-2, is DAGVTQSPTHLIKTRGQQVTLRCSPISGHKSVSWYQQVLGQGPQFIFQYYEKEERGRGNFPDRFSARQFPNYSSELNVNALLLGDSALYLCASSLFDRDWGYTFGSGTRLTVV.